This TCR beta chain was retrieved from a study of shared clonotypes between healthy human individuals. Study-wide context: Each donor's CD8 memory used one plate, CD8 naive two, each CD4 subset three.

As to this clone: Its antigen remains unidentified.

Healthy adults negative for HIV, lacking recent acute infections or vaccinations, served as donors. Genomic DNA belonging to each subset was distributed in equal measure over several immunoSEQ plates. This table comes from immunoSEQ multiplex PCR, and its TCRdb copy is limited to in-frame clones, with some not included. The table has 740,000 or so clones, roughly 73% seen once; the top ten hold around 2%. The V gene end was trimmed by 7 bases and the J gene end by 1 base; junction bases not matched to a gene: 9. The CDR3 is 15 residues long. Germline V gene lookup returns CDR1 MNHNY and CDR2 SVGAGI (reference sequence). Study results and caveats: In contrast to clonotypes shared by all four donors, non-shared clonotypes had lower generation probabilities.

Material for sequencing was memory CD4+ T cells sorted from blood. Regarding subset: CD45RA-negative fraction. The sequence was collected from a woman in her 30s in good health. This rearrangement joins TRBV6-6 to TRBJ2-5; 7 bases map to TRBD2. DNA of the CDR3: TGTGCCAGCAAGGTCGGGAGGTACTTCCAAGAGACCCAGTACTTC. It is translated as CASKVGRYFQETQYF.